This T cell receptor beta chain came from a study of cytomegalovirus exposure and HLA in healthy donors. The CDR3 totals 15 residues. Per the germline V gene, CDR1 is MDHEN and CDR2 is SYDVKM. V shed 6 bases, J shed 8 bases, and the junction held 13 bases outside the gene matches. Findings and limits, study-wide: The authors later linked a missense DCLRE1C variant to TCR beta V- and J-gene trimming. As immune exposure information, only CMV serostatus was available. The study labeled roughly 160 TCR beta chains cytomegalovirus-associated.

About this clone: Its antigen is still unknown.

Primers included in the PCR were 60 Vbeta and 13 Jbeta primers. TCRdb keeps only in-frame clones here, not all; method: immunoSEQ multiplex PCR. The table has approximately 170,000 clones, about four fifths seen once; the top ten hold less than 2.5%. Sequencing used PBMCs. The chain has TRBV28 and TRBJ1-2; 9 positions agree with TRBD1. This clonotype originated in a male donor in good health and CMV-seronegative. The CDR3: CASSQPGQGMRGYTF. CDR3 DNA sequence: TGTGCCAGCAGCCAACCGGGACAGGGAATGCGGGGCTACACCTTC.